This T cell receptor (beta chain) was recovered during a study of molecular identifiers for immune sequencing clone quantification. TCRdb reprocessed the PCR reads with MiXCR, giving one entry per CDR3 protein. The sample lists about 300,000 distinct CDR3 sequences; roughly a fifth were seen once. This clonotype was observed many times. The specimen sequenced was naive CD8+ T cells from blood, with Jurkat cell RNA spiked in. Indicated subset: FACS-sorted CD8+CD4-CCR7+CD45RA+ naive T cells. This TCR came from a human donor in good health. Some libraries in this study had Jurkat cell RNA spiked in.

CDR3 sequence: CASSVRDRDLYEKLFF. The CDR3 DNA reads TGTGCCAGCAGCGTACGTGACAGGGATCTGTATGAAAAACTGTTTTTT. V is TRBV4-2 and J is TRBJ1-4; 7 bases align to TRBD1. Unmatched junction bases numbered 12, after V lost 5 bases and J lost 6 bases. The V gene's germline CDR1 is LGHNA and CDR2 YNFKEQ. This CDR3 comprises 16 residues.